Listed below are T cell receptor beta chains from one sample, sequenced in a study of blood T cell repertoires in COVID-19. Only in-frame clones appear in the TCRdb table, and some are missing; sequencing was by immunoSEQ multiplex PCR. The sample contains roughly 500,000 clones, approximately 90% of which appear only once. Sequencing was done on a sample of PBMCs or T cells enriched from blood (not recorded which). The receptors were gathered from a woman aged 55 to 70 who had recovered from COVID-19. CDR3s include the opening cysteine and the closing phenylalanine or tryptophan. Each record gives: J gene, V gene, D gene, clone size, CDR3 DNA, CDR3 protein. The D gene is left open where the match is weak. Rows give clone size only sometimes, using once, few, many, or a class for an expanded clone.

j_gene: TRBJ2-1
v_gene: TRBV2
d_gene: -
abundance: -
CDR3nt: TGTGCCAGCAGTGGGGCAGCAAATGAGCAGTTCTTC
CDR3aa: CASSGAANEQFF

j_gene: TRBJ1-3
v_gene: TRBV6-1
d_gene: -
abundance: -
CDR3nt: TGTGCCAGCAGTGAAGATCCGAGCGGCCGAGGCACCATATATTTT
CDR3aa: CASSEDPSGRGTIYF

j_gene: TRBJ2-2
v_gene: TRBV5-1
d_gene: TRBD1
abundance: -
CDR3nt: TGCGCCAGCAGCTGGACAGGGGGGGAGCTGTTTTTT
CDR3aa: CASSWTGGELFF

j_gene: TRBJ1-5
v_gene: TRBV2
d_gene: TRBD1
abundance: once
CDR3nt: TGTGCCAGCAATGGACAGGGCCGAAATCAGCCCCAGCATTTT
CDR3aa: CASNGQGRNQPQHF

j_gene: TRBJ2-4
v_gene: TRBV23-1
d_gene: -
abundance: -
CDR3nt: TGCGCCAGCAGTCAATCGGCTCCCAGAAAAAACATTCAGTACTTC
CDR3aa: CASSQSAPRKNIQYF

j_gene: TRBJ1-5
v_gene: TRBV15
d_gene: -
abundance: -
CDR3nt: TGTGCCACCGGCAGGGGAGGTTTCGATAGCAATCAGCCCCAGCATTTT
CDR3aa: CATGRGGFDSNQPQHF

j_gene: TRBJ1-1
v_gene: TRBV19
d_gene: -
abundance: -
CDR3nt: TGTGCCAGTATCCTATACACTGAAGCTTTCTTT
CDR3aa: CASILYTEAFF

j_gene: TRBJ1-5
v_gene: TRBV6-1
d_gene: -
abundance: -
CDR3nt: TGTGCCAGCAGTGACAGGGATAATCAGCCCCAGCATTTT
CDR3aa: CASSDRDNQPQHF

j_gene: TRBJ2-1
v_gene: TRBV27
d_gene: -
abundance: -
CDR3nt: TGTGCCAGCAGTCAGCAGGGGTTTCGGTTCCAATATGAGCAGTTCTTC
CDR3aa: CASSQQGFRFQYEQFF

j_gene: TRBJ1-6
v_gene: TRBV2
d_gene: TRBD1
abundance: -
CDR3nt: TGTGCCAGCAGTTCGCTGAGGGGACAGGGCTTTCCCCTCCACTTT
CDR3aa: CASSSLRGQGFPLHF

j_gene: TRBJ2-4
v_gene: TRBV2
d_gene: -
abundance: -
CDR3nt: TGTGCCAGACGTATGACTAGGGCCAGAGAAAGAGCCAAAAACATTCAGTACTTC
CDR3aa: CARRMTRARERAKNIQYF

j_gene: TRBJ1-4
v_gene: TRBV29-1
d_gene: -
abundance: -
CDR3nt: TGCAGCGTTAAGGGGGTGAATGAAAAACTGTTTTTT
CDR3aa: CSVKGVNEKLFF

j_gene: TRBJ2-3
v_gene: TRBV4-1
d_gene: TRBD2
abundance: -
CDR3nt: TGCGCCAGCAGCCAAACTAGCGGGGGCCTCACAGATACGCAGTATTTT
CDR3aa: CASSQTSGGLTDTQYF

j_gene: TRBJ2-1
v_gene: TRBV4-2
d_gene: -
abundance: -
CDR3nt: TGTGCCAGCAGCCTCGCAAGGGGGGGGGCCTACAATGAGCAGTTCTTC
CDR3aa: CASSLARGGAYNEQFF

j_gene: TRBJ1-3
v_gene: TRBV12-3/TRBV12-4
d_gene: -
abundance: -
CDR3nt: TGTGCCAGCAGTTTAAGCGGCACCATATATTTT
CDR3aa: CASSLSGTIYF

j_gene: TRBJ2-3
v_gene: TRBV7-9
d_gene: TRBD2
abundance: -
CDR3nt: TGTGCCAGCAGCTCAAGCACGGGGGGGCGAGGGAATACGCAGTATTTT
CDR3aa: CASSSSTGGRGNTQYF

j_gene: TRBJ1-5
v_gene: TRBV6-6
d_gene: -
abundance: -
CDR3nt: TGTGCCAGCAGTCCGCCGGGTAGCAATCAGCCCCAGCATTTT
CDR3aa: CASSPPGSNQPQHF

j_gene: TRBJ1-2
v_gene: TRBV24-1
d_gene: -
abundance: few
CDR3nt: TGTGCCACCAGTGAAACAGGGAACTATGGCTACACCTTC
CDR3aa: CATSETGNYGYTF

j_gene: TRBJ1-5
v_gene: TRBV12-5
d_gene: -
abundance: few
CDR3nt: TGTGCTAGTGGTTTGGTACGCGACGGACAGACCCATAGCAATCAGCCCCAGCATTTT
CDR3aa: CASGLVRDGQTHSNQPQHF

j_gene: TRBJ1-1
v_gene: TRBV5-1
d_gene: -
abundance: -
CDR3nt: TGCGCCAGCAGCTCACAGGTTAACACTGAAGCTTTCTTT
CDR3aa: CASSSQVNTEAFF

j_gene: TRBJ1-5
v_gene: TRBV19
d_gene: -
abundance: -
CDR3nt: TGTGCCAGTAGTATTATCAGGGGATTTAATCAGCCCCAGCATTTT
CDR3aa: CASSIIRGFNQPQHF

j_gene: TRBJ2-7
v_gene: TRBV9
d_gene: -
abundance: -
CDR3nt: TGTGCCAGCAGCGCCGCCAGGGTTTCCCACGAGCAGTACTTC
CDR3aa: CASSAARVSHEQYF

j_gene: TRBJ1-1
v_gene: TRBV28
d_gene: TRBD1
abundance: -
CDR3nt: TGTGCCAGCAGTCTACAGGGGGCCGGGGCTGAAGCTTTCTTT
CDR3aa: CASSLQGAGAEAFF

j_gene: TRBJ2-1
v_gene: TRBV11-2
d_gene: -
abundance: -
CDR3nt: TGTGCCAGCAGCCCGACGGCGGGGTTAAGCTCCTACAATGAGCAGTTCTTC
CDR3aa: CASSPTAGLSSYNEQFF